This T cell receptor beta chain comes out of a study of T cells in localized non-small cell lung cancer. Per germline, CDR1 SGHTA and CDR2 FQGTGA. The germline V and J ends were trimmed by 4 bases and 1 base, with 7 bases remaining between them. CDR3 length equals 13 residues. Study observations and caveats: A median of approximately 57 clones ranked among the top 100 in tumor appeared in adjacent lung. The study found T cell clonality highest in uninvolved adjacent lung, above tumor. Analysis by sequencing included only one tumor region, so heterogeneity remains possible.

Details on this clone: As yet, its antigen is unknown. Other DNA sequences in this sample translate to the same CDR3.

The table came from immunoSEQ multiplex PCR; TCRdb's copy has only in-frame clones and leaves some out. The data hold roughly 58,000 clones, with 80% to 90% observed a single time. Sequences were derived from PBMCs, sampled before any cancer treatment. The gene calls are TRBV7-3 and TRBJ1-1, with a weak D call TRBD1 (5 bases). The receptor comes from a man aged 40-75 years with stage II lung adenocarcinoma. The CDR3 nucleotides are TGTGCCAGCAGCTCCCAGGGGAACACTGAAGCTTTCTTT. It encodes CASSSQGNTEAFF.